The source of this T cell receptor (beta chain) is a study of blood T cells in healthy people across ages. Germline CDR1 reads SQVTM; CDR2 reads ANQGSEA. J was trimmed by 0 bases and V by 6 bases; bases with no gene match: 7. The CDR3 has 14 residues. A second PCR of roughly 7 to 11 cycles used a sample-barcoded 5' primer and a J-beta primer mix. TCRdb used MiXCR to reprocess the 5' RACE reads, holding one entry per CDR3 protein. The sample holds 600,000 to 1,000,000 distinct CDR3 sequences, 55% to 75% seen once. The chain is built from TRBV29-1 and TRBJ1-2; 7 nucleotides agree with TRBD1. The TCR sequence derives from a man aged 30-40 years in good health. The sample was blood. For the CDR3, the DNA is TGCAGCGTCCGGGGACAGCGGACTAACTATGGCTACACCTTC. Its translation is CSVRGQRTNYGYTF.